Listed below are T cell receptor beta chains from one sample, sequenced in a study of shared clonotypes between healthy human individuals. The table came from immunoSEQ multiplex PCR; TCRdb's copy has only in-frame clones and leaves some out. The sample lists around 2.5 million clones; approximately 93% were seen once. The sample taken for sequencing was naive CD4+ T cells from PBMCs. Receptors originate from a man younger than 35 in good health. Some clones in this sample may be carry-over from other donors' samples. Both conserved end residues are part of each CDR3. The D gene is left open where the match is weak. Clone size is not always given. Where it is, it says once, few, many or a class for expanded clones.

D gene	V gene	J gene	clone size	CDR3 protein	CDR3 DNA
.	TRBV2	TRBJ1-5	.	CASAAPSNQPQHF	TGTGCCAGCGCGGCCCCTTCCAATCAGCCCCAGCATTTT
.	TRBV11-3	TRBJ2-2	once	CASSLDYPRSGELFF	TGTGCCAGCAGCTTAGATTATCCCCGTTCCGGGGAGCTGTTTTTT
.	TRBV19	TRBJ2-1	few	CASSILEGAYNEQFF	TGTGCCAGTAGTATCCTGGAGGGGGCCTACAATGAGCAGTTCTTC
TRBD2	TRBV2	TRBJ2-5	.	CASKIAGVGEQYF	TGTGCCAGCAAGATAGCGGGAGTCGGAGAGCAGTACTTC
.	TRBV11-3	TRBJ1-3	.	CASSLGGPGNTIYF	TGTGCCAGCAGCTTAGGGGGCCCTGGAAACACCATATATTTT
.	TRBV9	TRBJ1-1	.	CASSLGLNKGWDTEAFF	TGTGCCAGCAGCCTAGGCCTCAACAAGGGGTGGGACACTGAAGCTTTCTTT
.	TRBV28	TRBJ1-1	.	CASSLFRGRGFF	TGTGCCAGCAGTTTATTCAGGGGACGGGGTTTCTTT
.	TRBV5-4	TRBJ1-1	.	CASSLNRENTEAFF	TGTGCCAGCAGCTTAAACAGGGAGAACACTGAAGCTTTCTTT
.	TRBV28	TRBJ2-5	.	CASSLSGSLQLTQYF	TGTGCCAGCAGTTTATCAGGGTCCCTACAACTTACCCAGTACTTC
.	TRBV7-9	TRBJ1-3	few	CASSTNRDTIYF	TGTGCCAGCAGCACAAACAGGGACACCATATATTTT
.	TRBV9	TRBJ1-1	.	CASSVGGHTEAFF	TGTGCCAGCAGCGTAGGGGGACACACTGAAGCTTTCTTT
TRBD2	TRBV7-9	TRBJ2-7	once	CASSLALAGDEQYF	TGTGCCAGCAGCTTAGCCCTAGCGGGAGACGAGCAGTACTTC
.	TRBV5-1	TRBJ2-5	.	CASSRDRRETQYF	TGCGCCAGCAGCAGGGACCGGCGGGAGACCCAGTACTTC
.	TRBV27	TRBJ2-1	.	CASSLRPPRSVGYNEQFF	TGTGCCAGCAGTTTAAGGCCTCCCCGGAGCGTGGGTTACAATGAGCAGTTCTTC
.	TRBV4-1	TRBJ2-7	.	CASSQGQALYEQYF	TGCGCCAGCAGCCAAGGACAGGCCCTCTACGAGCAGTACTTC
TRBD1	TRBV7-9	TRBJ1-2	.	CASSFDRVNYGYTF	TGTGCCAGCAGCTTTGACAGGGTGAACTATGGCTACACCTTC
.	TRBV5-5	TRBJ2-7	.	CASSFNRGGYEQYF	TGTGCCAGCAGCTTTAACAGGGGGGGCTACGAGCAGTACTTC
TRBD1	TRBV14	TRBJ1-2	.	CASSPGTGYGYTF	TGTGCCAGCAGCCCCGGGACAGGCTATGGCTACACCTTC
TRBD2	TRBV7-2	TRBJ2-2	.	CASSLFRAGAGELFF	TGTGCCAGCAGCTTATTTCGCGCGGGAGCCGGGGAGCTGTTTTTT
.	TRBV28	TRBJ1-2	.	CASSLRTDKVLDYGYTF	TGTGCCAGCAGTTTACGGACCGACAAGGTCCTTGACTATGGCTACACCTTC
TRBD1	TRBV6-5	TRBJ2-2	once	CASSSQSAGGTGELFF	TGTGCCAGCAGTTCCCAGTCGGCAGGGGGTACCGGGGAGCTGTTTTTT
.	TRBV11-2	TRBJ1-4	.	CASSKGQIATNEKLFF	TGTGCCAGCAGCAAGGGACAAATAGCAACTAATGAAAAACTGTTTTTT
.	TRBV5-1	TRBJ1-1	.	CASSLGAGPNTEAFF	TGCGCCAGCAGCTTGGGGGCAGGGCCGAACACTGAAGCTTTCTTT
TRBD1	TRBV5-1	TRBJ1-3	.	CASSLETGIGNTIYF	TGCGCCAGCAGCTTAGAGACAGGGATTGGAAACACCATATATTTT
.	TRBV7-3	TRBJ2-2	.	CASSSLEGAATGELFF	TGTGCCAGCAGCTCCTTGGAGGGGGCGGCCACCGGGGAGCTGTTTTTT
TRBD1	TRBV29-1	TRBJ1-2	.	CSATEGQTFLSRTF	TGCAGCGCTACGGAGGGACAGACTTTCCTTTCTCGGACCTTC
TRBD1	TRBV7-9	TRBJ1-1	.	CASSLVRGQAAFF	TGTGCCAGCAGCTTAGTCAGGGGGCAGGCAGCTTTCTTT
TRBD2	TRBV6-1	TRBJ2-1	.	CASSESLAGVHEQFF	TGTGCCAGCAGTGAATCACTAGCGGGAGTCCATGAGCAGTTCTTC
.	TRBV28	TRBJ1-2	.	CASSLTANYGYTF	TGTGCCAGCAGTTTAACAGCTAACTATGGCTACACCTTC